Listed below are T cell receptor beta chains from one sample, sequenced in a study of blood T cell repertoires in COVID-19. Sequencing used immunoSEQ multiplex PCR; TCRdb keeps in-frame clones, though not all of them. The data contain some 190,000 clones, 80% to 90% of them singletons. Source material: peripheral blood. These receptors were collected from a woman aged 80 or over with acute or convalescent COVID-19. Both conserved end residues are part of each CDR3. A D gene is named only where the DNA matches it firmly. Only part of the rows carry a size: once, few, many, or a class if the clone is expanded.

abundance: -; d_gene: -; v_gene: TRBV3-1/TRBV3-2; j_gene: TRBJ2-7; CDR3nt: TGTGCCAGCAGCCATGGAGGGGCGTACGAGCAGTACTTC; CDR3aa: CASSHGGAYEQYF
abundance: once; d_gene: -; v_gene: TRBV5-1; j_gene: TRBJ2-7; CDR3nt: TGCGCCAGCAGCTTGGGGCCGGGGGTGGAAGACTACGAGCAGTACTTC; CDR3aa: CASSLGPGVEDYEQYF
abundance: -; d_gene: -; v_gene: TRBV2; j_gene: TRBJ1-2; CDR3nt: TGTGCCAGCACCGAGACACAGTATAACTATGGCTACACCTTC; CDR3aa: CASTETQYNYGYTF
abundance: few; d_gene: -; v_gene: TRBV18; j_gene: TRBJ1-1; CDR3nt: TGTGCCAGCTCCCGAACCACTCAGGGGACTGAAGCTTTCTTT; CDR3aa: CASSRTTQGTEAFF
abundance: -; d_gene: TRBD1; v_gene: TRBV7-6; j_gene: TRBJ1-2; CDR3nt: TGTGCCAGCAGCGCGACAGGGGATAGCTATGGCTACACCTTC; CDR3aa: CASSATGDSYGYTF
abundance: -; d_gene: TRBD2; v_gene: TRBV6-5; j_gene: TRBJ2-7; CDR3nt: TGTGCCAGCAGCCCCGGGACTAGCGAATCCTACGAGCAGTACTTC; CDR3aa: CASSPGTSESYEQYF
abundance: -; d_gene: TRBD2; v_gene: TRBV15; j_gene: TRBJ2-1; CDR3nt: TGTGCCACTTTTAGCGGGAGAGGTTCTGGGAATGAGCAGTTCTTC; CDR3aa: CATFSGRGSGNEQFF
abundance: -; d_gene: -; v_gene: TRBV29-1; j_gene: TRBJ1-1; CDR3nt: TGCAGCGTTGATTGGCGGCCCATGAACACTGAAGCTTTCTTT; CDR3aa: CSVDWRPMNTEAFF
abundance: -; d_gene: -; v_gene: TRBV20-1; j_gene: TRBJ2-3; CDR3nt: TGCAGTGCTAGTAAGCTAGGAGCAGATACGCAGTATTTT; CDR3aa: CSASKLGADTQYF
abundance: few; d_gene: -; v_gene: TRBV9; j_gene: TRBJ2-1; CDR3nt: TGTGCCAGCAGCCCAGGCCACTCCGGGGATGAGCAGTTCTTC; CDR3aa: CASSPGHSGDEQFF
abundance: -; d_gene: -; v_gene: TRBV11-1; j_gene: TRBJ2-7; CDR3nt: TGTGCCAGCAGCTATACTAGTTCCTACGAGCAGTACTTC; CDR3aa: CASSYTSSYEQYF
abundance: -; d_gene: -; v_gene: TRBV7-2; j_gene: TRBJ2-1; CDR3nt: TGTGCCAGCAGCCCTGGGGCTTCCTACAATGAGCAGTTCTTC; CDR3aa: CASSPGASYNEQFF
abundance: -; d_gene: TRBD2; v_gene: TRBV7-2; j_gene: TRBJ2-7; CDR3nt: TGTGCCAGCAGCTTATCGAGCGGGAGGGACGAGCAGTACTTC; CDR3aa: CASSLSSGRDEQYF